Following are 8 T cell receptor beta chains from one sample sequenced in a study of tissue T cells after allogeneic stem cell transplantation. Using immunoSEQ multiplex PCR, the repertoire was profiled, and TCRdb retains in-frame clones only, with some absent. The table records thousands of clones, about three quarters of them present only once. Material: skin, obtained at autopsy. All receptors come from a male patient older than 55 with steroid-refractory graft-versus-host disease after an allogeneic stem cell transplant. Certain T cells may be donor cells from the graft.

This rearrangement joins TRBV11-2 to TRBJ1-1; D is unresolved. CDR1 is SGHAT, CDR2 FQNNGV, per germline. The CDR3 is 13 amino acids. With 1 base removed from V and 1 base from J, the gap between germline ends came to 4 bases. The CDR3 bases are TGTGCCAGCAGCTTAGTGGAGAACACTGAAGCTTTCTTT. As protein: CASSLVENTEAFF. Looking up the rest from reference TRBV11-2 and TRBJ1-1 gives the full variable domain: EAGVAQSPRYKIIEKRQSVAFWCNPISGHATLYWYQQILGQGPKLLIQFQNNGVVDDSQLPKDRFSAERLKGVDSTLKIQPAKLEDSAVYLCASSLVENTEAFFGQGTRLTVV.

This clone showed up just a few times. The chain employs TRBV19 and TRBJ1-2; no clear D. Trimming took off 1 base at V and 8 bases at J, with 17 bases between the two ends. CDR1 is LNHDA and CDR2 is SQIVND in the germline V gene (reference sequence). This CDR3 comprises 15 residues. CDR3 DNA: TGTGCCAGTAGTATAGCTTGGAGCGGAGAGCTCGGCTACACCTTC. It encodes CASSIAWSGELGYTF.

The V and J genes are TRBV28 and TRBJ1-3; D not certain. CDR1 and CDR2 (germline): MDHEN, SYDVKM. The ends were cut back, 8 bases at V and 7 bases at J, with 21 bases in the middle. CDR3 length: 15 amino acids. The CDR3 coding sequence is TGTGCCAGCGATTCCATCGGGTTTTCGCCCAACACCATATATTTT. Translation: CASDSIGFSPNTIYF.

The CDR3 sequence: CASRGLGGEQYF. The DNA of the CDR3 is TGTGCCAGCAGGGGCCTAGGGGGCGAGCAGTACTTC. The V and J genes are TRBV5-4 and TRBJ2-7; a possible D gene is TRBD1 (6 bases). V was cut by 5 bases and J by 6 bases, with 12 bases left in between. Germline V gives CDR1 SGHNT, CDR2 YYREEE (reference sequence). This CDR3 has 12 amino acids.

The chain is built from TRBV6-6 and TRBJ1-3, with D possibly TRBD1 on 6 matching bases. Germline CDR1 is MNHNY and CDR2 is SVGAGI (reference sequence). This CDR3 has 14 residues. The germline V and J ends were trimmed by 5 bases and 9 bases, with 17 bases remaining between them. The CDR3, as DNA: TGTGCCAGCAGTAAAACAGGGACTTGGATCACCATATATTTT. Translated, it gives CASSKTGTWITIYF.

V gene TRBV6-6 combines with J gene TRBJ2-2; D possibly corresponds to TRBD1 (5 bases). The germline CDR1 and CDR2 sequences are MNHNY and SVGAGI (reference sequence). V lost 2 bases and J lost 6, with 10 bases in between. The CDR3 contains 14 residues. CDR3 in amino acids: CASSYVLTAGELFF. In DNA form, the CDR3 reads TGTGCCAGCAGTTACGTCTTGACAGCCGGGGAGCTGTTTTTT.

The V gene is TRBV5-6, the J gene TRBJ1-4, with a tentative D call TRBD1 (6 bases). This CDR3 is built from 12 residues. Between the trimmed V and J ends, which lost 5 bases and 9 bases, there was a span of 11 bases. Per germline, CDR1 SGHDT and CDR2 YYEEEE. Here the CDR3 reads CASSSQGKKLFF. As DNA, the CDR3 is TGTGCCAGCAGTTCTCAGGGGAAAAAACTGTTTTTT. Using reference TRBV5-6 and TRBJ1-4 for the parts outside the CDR3, the full variable domain is DAGVTQSPTHLIKTRGQQVTLRCSPKSGHDTVSWYQQALGQGPQFIFQYYEEEERQRGNFPDRFSGHQFPNYSSELNVNALLLGDSALYLCASSSQGKKLFFGSGTQLSVL.

The chain recombines TRBV5-5 with TRBJ1-5; no clear D. Trimming cost V 2 bases and J 2 bases, with 5 bases left between them. From germline, CDR1 is SGHKS and CDR2 YYEKEE (reference sequence). The CDR3 runs to 13 residues. The CDR3 DNA is TGTGCCAGCAGCTTAACCGGCAATCAGCCCCAGCATTTT. Protein: CASSLTGNQPQHF.